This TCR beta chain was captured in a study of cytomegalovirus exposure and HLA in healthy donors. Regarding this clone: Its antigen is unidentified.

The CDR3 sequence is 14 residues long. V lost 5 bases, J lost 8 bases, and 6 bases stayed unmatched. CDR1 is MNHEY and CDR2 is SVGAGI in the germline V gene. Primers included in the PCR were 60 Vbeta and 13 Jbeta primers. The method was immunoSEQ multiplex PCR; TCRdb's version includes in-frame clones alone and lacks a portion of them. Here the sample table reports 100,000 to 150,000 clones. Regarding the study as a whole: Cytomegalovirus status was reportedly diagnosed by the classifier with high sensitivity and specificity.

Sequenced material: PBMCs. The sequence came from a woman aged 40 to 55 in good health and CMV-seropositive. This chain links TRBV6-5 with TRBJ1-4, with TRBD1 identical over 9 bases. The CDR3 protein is CASSPGQGREKLFF. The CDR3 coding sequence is TGTGCCAGCAGTCCGGGACAGGGCAGGGAAAAACTGTTTTTT.